Described below is a single T cell receptor (beta chain) sequence and its context. Its antigen is currently unknown. The PCR employed 60 Vbeta primers together with 13 Jbeta primers. This table comes from immunoSEQ multiplex PCR, and its TCRdb copy is limited to in-frame clones, with some not included. The table has approximately 110,000 clones, around 67% seen once. This record comes from a study of cytomegalovirus exposure and HLA in healthy donors. Healthy bone marrow donors formed the donor group. Donors were ostensibly healthy at sampling, although undocumented immune exposures were probable. Study-level points and caveats: It was confirmed in vitro that a few of the CMV-associated chains were specific for CMV antigens.

Germline V CDR1 and CDR2: SGHTA, FQGNSA. The germline V and J ends were trimmed by 6 bases and 2 bases, with 25 bases remaining between them. The CDR3 is made up of 18 amino acids. The chain couples TRBV7-2 to TRBJ1-2, with a possible D match to TRBD1 (6 bases). The source of this sequence is a man in his fifties or sixties in good health and CMV-seropositive. Material: PBMCs. For the CDR3, the DNA is TGTGCCAGCAGGGTTACCGGGACAAGGGGGGGCCCAAACTATGGCTACACCTTC. It is translated as CASRVTGTRGGPNYGYTF.